Listed below are T cell receptor beta chains from one sample, sequenced in a study of cytomegalovirus exposure and HLA in healthy donors. The data were produced by immunoSEQ multiplex PCR, yet TCRdb's version contains in-frame clones alone and is incomplete. The sample carries about 100,000 clones, approximately 77% recorded once. Input material: PBMCs. These receptors originate from a male donor in good health and CMV-seropositive. Each CDR3 is given with its conserved first and last residue. Fields, in order: D gene, V gene, clone size, J gene, CDR3 DNA, CDR3 protein. D genes are given only for firm matches. Size tells how often a clone was seen (once, few, many) or the class of an expanded clone, and some rows leave it out.

D gene: TRBD1; V gene: TRBV4-2; clone size: .; J gene: TRBJ2-1; CDR3 DNA: TGTGCCAGCAGCCAAGCTCCCGGGACAGGGGCGGGCAATGAGCAGTTCTTC; CDR3 protein: CASSQAPGTGAGNEQFF
D gene: .; V gene: TRBV29-1; clone size: .; J gene: TRBJ2-2; CDR3 DNA: TGCAGCGTTGTAACAGAGACGAACACCGGGGAGCTGTTTTTT; CDR3 protein: CSVVTETNTGELFF
D gene: .; V gene: TRBV19; clone size: .; J gene: TRBJ1-1; CDR3 DNA: TGTGCCAGTAGTATATGGGGGCAGAACACTGAAGCTTTCTTT; CDR3 protein: CASSIWGQNTEAFF
D gene: TRBD2; V gene: TRBV5-6; clone size: .; J gene: TRBJ2-4; CDR3 DNA: TGTGCCAGCAGCTTGGAGGCTAGCGGGGACCGCATAGCCAAAAACATTCAGTACTTC; CDR3 protein: CASSLEASGDRIAKNIQYF
D gene: .; V gene: TRBV10-3; clone size: .; J gene: TRBJ2-5; CDR3 DNA: TGTGCCATCAGTGACACCGGGACACCCGGTCAAGAGACCCAGTACTTC; CDR3 protein: CAISDTGTPGQETQYF
D gene: TRBD2; V gene: TRBV6-5; clone size: .; J gene: TRBJ2-7; CDR3 DNA: TGTGCCAGCAGTTACTCGACACTAGCGGGAGCTTACGAGCAGTACTTC; CDR3 protein: CASSYSTLAGAYEQYF
D gene: .; V gene: TRBV5-1; clone size: .; J gene: TRBJ2-1; CDR3 DNA: TGCGCCAGCAGCTTGGATACGGGACTCGGCTCCTACAATGAGCAGTTCTTC; CDR3 protein: CASSLDTGLGSYNEQFF
D gene: TRBD2; V gene: TRBV27; clone size: .; J gene: TRBJ2-7; CDR3 DNA: TGTGCCAGCGCGTTGGGTAGCGGGATATCCTACGAGCAGTACTTC; CDR3 protein: CASALGSGISYEQYF
D gene: TRBD1; V gene: TRBV19; clone size: .; J gene: TRBJ2-1; CDR3 DNA: TGTGCCAGTAGTAGTCCCGGGACAGGGTACAATGAGCAGTTCTTC; CDR3 protein: CASSSPGTGYNEQFF
D gene: .; V gene: TRBV4-3; clone size: .; J gene: TRBJ1-3; CDR3 DNA: TGCGCCAGCAGCCAAGCAGGGACTGGAAACACCATATATTTT; CDR3 protein: CASSQAGTGNTIYF
D gene: .; V gene: TRBV7-2; clone size: once; J gene: TRBJ2-2; CDR3 DNA: TGTGCCAGCAGCCTCAGAACGTCAGGGTTGGGCACCGGGGAGCTGTTTTTT; CDR3 protein: CASSLRTSGLGTGELFF
D gene: .; V gene: TRBV7-9; clone size: few; J gene: TRBJ1-2; CDR3 DNA: TGTGCCAGCAGCTTCGGGGAGAATGGCTACACCTTC; CDR3 protein: CASSFGENGYTF
D gene: .; V gene: TRBV11-3; clone size: few; J gene: TRBJ1-2; CDR3 DNA: TGTGCCAGCAGCACAACAGCTTACGCTAACTATGGCTACACCTTC; CDR3 protein: CASSTTAYANYGYTF
D gene: TRBD1; V gene: TRBV10-3; clone size: .; J gene: TRBJ1-2; CDR3 DNA: TGTGCCATCAGTTCGACAGGGGACTTGTCTAACTATGGCTACACCTTC; CDR3 protein: CAISSTGDLSNYGYTF
D gene: .; V gene: TRBV5-1; clone size: .; J gene: TRBJ2-1; CDR3 DNA: TGCGCCAGCAGCTTGGCGAGGAATGAGCAGTTCTTC; CDR3 protein: CASSLARNEQFF
D gene: .; V gene: TRBV2; clone size: few; J gene: TRBJ2-7; CDR3 DNA: TGTGCCAGCAGTGAAGGGGGAGCCAGAAGCTACGAGCAGTACTTC; CDR3 protein: CASSEGGARSYEQYF
D gene: TRBD1; V gene: TRBV18; clone size: few; J gene: TRBJ1-2; CDR3 DNA: TGTGCCAGCTCACCACGTACCGGACAGGGGGCGGGAGGCTACACCTTC; CDR3 protein: CASSPRTGQGAGGYTF
D gene: .; V gene: TRBV28; clone size: .; J gene: TRBJ1-4; CDR3 DNA: TGTGCCAGCAGTACAACAGGGTGGGCCGGTGAAAAACTGTTTTTT; CDR3 protein: CASSTTGWAGEKLFF
D gene: TRBD2; V gene: TRBV5-1; clone size: .; J gene: TRBJ2-5; CDR3 DNA: TGCGCCAGCTCCCCGGGACTAGCGGCCGGAGAGACCCAGTACTTC; CDR3 protein: CASSPGLAAGETQYF
D gene: TRBD2; V gene: TRBV6-6; clone size: .; J gene: TRBJ2-1; CDR3 DNA: TGTGCCAGCAGTTACCGGGGGGACCCCTACAATGAGCAGTTCTTC; CDR3 protein: CASSYRGDPYNEQFF
D gene: .; V gene: TRBV7-9; clone size: .; J gene: TRBJ2-7; CDR3 DNA: TGTGCCAGCAGCTTAGGAGGGCACGGGAACGAGCAGTACTTC; CDR3 protein: CASSLGGHGNEQYF
D gene: TRBD1; V gene: TRBV28; clone size: .; J gene: TRBJ1-2; CDR3 DNA: TGTGCCAGCAGTTTATCGACAGGGGGCCGCGGCTACACCTTC; CDR3 protein: CASSLSTGGRGYTF
D gene: .; V gene: TRBV30; clone size: .; J gene: TRBJ1-5; CDR3 DNA: TGTGCCGTGGATATAGGGGGGGATCAGCCCCAGCATTTT; CDR3 protein: CAVDIGGDQPQHF
D gene: .; V gene: TRBV28; clone size: once; J gene: TRBJ2-1; CDR3 DNA: TGTGCCAGCAGTTCACCAGAATATTACAATGAGCAGTTCTTC; CDR3 protein: CASSSPEYYNEQFF
D gene: TRBD2; V gene: TRBV5-1; clone size: .; J gene: TRBJ2-5; CDR3 DNA: TGCGCCAGCAGCTTGGGGGTTAGCGGGAGGGCCTTGGAGACCCAGTACTTC; CDR3 protein: CASSLGVSGRALETQYF
D gene: .; V gene: TRBV28; clone size: .; J gene: TRBJ1-1; CDR3 DNA: TGTGCCAGCAGAATGACACCGAACACTGAAGCTTTCTTT; CDR3 protein: CASRMTPNTEAFF
D gene: TRBD2; V gene: TRBV7-3; clone size: few; J gene: TRBJ2-3; CDR3 DNA: TGTGCCAGCAGCCCCCTAGCGGGAGCTAGCACAGATACGCAGTATTTT; CDR3 protein: CASSPLAGASTDTQYF
D gene: .; V gene: TRBV21-1; clone size: .; J gene: TRBJ1-2; CDR3 DNA: TGTGCCAGCAGCAAAGTAATACAAAGGAGAGGCTACACCTTC; CDR3 protein: CASSKVIQRRGYTF
D gene: .; V gene: TRBV7-9; clone size: .; J gene: TRBJ2-7; CDR3 DNA: TGTTCCAGCAGCTTAGGTGGGGGCAGGACCCTCTCCTACGAGCAGTACTTC; CDR3 protein: CSSSLGGGRTLSYEQYF
D gene: TRBD1; V gene: TRBV5-1; clone size: .; J gene: TRBJ2-2; CDR3 DNA: TGCGCCAGCAGCTTCTCCCCAACCGGGACAGGCTCTTCCGGGGAGCTGTTTTTT; CDR3 protein: CASSFSPTGTGSSGELFF
D gene: TRBD1; V gene: TRBV25-1; clone size: .; J gene: TRBJ2-1; CDR3 DNA: TGTGCCAGCACCCCCGGGACAGGGGTGATTGAGCAGTTCTTC; CDR3 protein: CASTPGTGVIEQFF
D gene: .; V gene: TRBV9; clone size: .; J gene: TRBJ2-1; CDR3 DNA: TGTGCCAGCAGCGTTCGGGGATACAATGAGCAGTTCTTC; CDR3 protein: CASSVRGYNEQFF
D gene: TRBD1; V gene: TRBV19; clone size: .; J gene: TRBJ1-1; CDR3 DNA: TGTGCCAGTAGTTCACAGGGGGCGGCTGAAGCTTTCTTT; CDR3 protein: CASSSQGAAEAFF
D gene: TRBD1; V gene: TRBV5-1; clone size: .; J gene: TRBJ1-1; CDR3 DNA: TGCGCCAGCAGCGTGGGACAGGATCATGGCACTGAAGCTTTCTTT; CDR3 protein: CASSVGQDHGTEAFF
D gene: .; V gene: TRBV27; clone size: .; J gene: TRBJ1-4; CDR3 DNA: TGTGCCAGCAGTTTATTTCTCTCAACTAATGAAAAACTGTTTTTT; CDR3 protein: CASSLFLSTNEKLFF